This T cell receptor beta chain was recorded in a study of regulatory T cells in long-lasting Graves disease. Whole-study results and caveats: Newly diagnosed Graves' patients had higher TCR diversity than persistent ones.

Specified time point: newly diagnosed GD, antithyroid drugs for less than 3 months. The TCR library was made from RNA extracted from PBMCs. This clonotype was counted at least ten times. Its target is unknown. Arm-PCR of CDR3 regions and iRepertoire HTBI primers were used to build TCR beta libraries. TCRdb reanalysed the multiplex PCR reads using MiXCR and keeps one entry per CDR3 protein. The sample carries roughly 500,000 distinct CDR3 sequences, approximately 12% recorded once. This CDR3 is 14 amino acids long. With 3 bases clipped from V and 4 bases from J, the junction kept 9 bases outside the gene matches. Looked up from germline, CDR1 is GTSNPN and CDR2 is SVGIG (reference sequence). This sample was shared with a second study, whose subject was T cells in Graves' hyperthyroidism and ophthalmopathy. That work contributes: The TCR CDR3 first-round RT-PCR relied on the HTBI primer set. Most thyroid clonotypes with frequency above 0.001 were detected in blood.

Sample: peripheral blood mononuclear cells (PBMCs), taken at new diagnosis, from a patient treated with antithyroid drugs. This receptor was obtained from a woman in her 30s with Graves disease. V gene TRBV30 combines with J gene TRBJ2-7; 7 bases agree with TRBD2. DNA of the CDR3: TGTGCCTGGAGCTTAAGACTAGCTTCATACGAGCAGTACTTC. Translated, it gives CAWSLRLASYEQYF.